A single sample is the source of the 9 T cell receptor beta chains below, sequenced in a study of cytomegalovirus exposure and HLA in healthy donors. PCR was performed using 60 Vbeta and 13 Jbeta primers. The repertoire was sequenced with immunoSEQ multiplex PCR; TCRdb's copy has only in-frame clones and lacks some. The sample carries 100,000 or so clones, more than 60% recorded once. Sequencing was carried out using PBMCs. These receptors came from a female donor in good health and CMV-seropositive.

The CDR3 region has the DNA TGCGCCAGCAGCGGACAGGGCGATTACACAGATACGCAGTATTTT. Its translation: CASSGQGDYTDTQYF. This chain links TRBV5-1 with TRBJ2-3, with 8 bases fitting TRBD1. With 4 bases clipped from V and 2 bases from J, the junction kept 6 bases outside the gene matches. This CDR3 is 15 amino acids long. Per the germline V gene, CDR1 is SGHRS and CDR2 is YFSETQ.

The chain joins TRBV6-1 to TRBJ2-2; 8 bases match TRBD1. The CDR3 runs to 15 residues. CDR1 and CDR2 (germline): MNHNS, SASEGT. The trim removed 5 bases at V and 7 bases at J, leaving 9 bases unmatched. CDR3 bases: TGTGCCAGCAGTTCCAGGGGGCGTTCAATCGGGGAGCTGTTTTTT. Translating gives CASSSRGRSIGELFF.

The chain employs TRBV27 and TRBJ2-3; TRBD1 agrees at 9 bases. Losses at the gene ends were 5 bases for V and 6 bases for J; bases not matched to a gene: 18. The germline V gene has CDR1 MNHEY and CDR2 SMNVEV (reference sequence). CDR3 length equals 18 residues. DNA of the CDR3: TGTGCCAGCAGTCCAAAACCGGGACAGGGTTACTCTAGGGATACGCAGTATTTT. It codes for CASSPKPGQGYSRDTQYF.

The chain uses TRBV9 and TRBJ2-1; a weak D match, TRBD2 (5 bases). This CDR3 region has 17 residues. CDR1 is SGDLS and CDR2 is YYNGEE in the germline V gene. Trimming took off 1 base at V and 0 bases at J, with 14 bases between the two ends. CDR3 sequence (DNA): TGTGCCAGCAGCGTATTGGACTCGCCGAGCTCCTACAATGAGCAGTTCTTC. Amino acid sequence: CASSVLDSPSSYNEQFF.

V is TRBV12-5 and J is TRBJ2-2; possible D gene TRBD1, 5 bases. This CDR3 is 15 amino acids long. V was cut by 5 bases and J by 7 bases, with 17 bases left in between. The V gene's germline CDR1 is LGHNT and CDR2 FRNRAP. CDR3 region: CASGQGFGFGGELFF. The CDR3 region has the DNA TGTGCTAGTGGTCAGGGTTTTGGATTCGGCGGGGAGCTGTTTTTT.

V is TRBV5-4 and J is TRBJ2-5; the match to TRBD2 covers 7 bases. The CDR3 runs to 16 residues. Trimming took 4 bases from V and 4 from J; bases not matched to a gene: 13. The germline gives CDR1 SGHNT, CDR2 YYREEE (reference sequence). The CDR3 here is CASSPPGWGEGETQYF. The CDR3 DNA is TGTGCCAGCAGCCCTCCCGGGTGGGGGGAGGGAGAGACCCAGTACTTC. Drawing the rest from reference TRBV5-4 and TRBJ2-5, the complete variable domain is ETGVTQSPTHLIKTRGQQVTLRCSSQSGHNTVSWYQQALGQGPQFIFQYYREEENGRGNFPPRFSGLQFPNYSSELNVNALELDDSALYLCASSPPGWGEGETQYFGPGTRLLVL.

The table lists this clone with a count of one. This chain links TRBV29-1 with TRBJ2-5; 8 nucleotides line up with TRBD2. V lost 7 bases and J lost 1; bases outside the gene matches: 5. The CDR3 spans 13 residues. CDR1 is SQVTM, CDR2 ANQGSEA, per germline. The CDR3 sequence is CSALLAVQETQYF. The CDR3 coding sequence is TGCAGCGCCCTACTAGCGGTCCAAGAGACCCAGTACTTC.

The chain couples TRBV18 to TRBJ1-5, with D maybe TRBD1 (5 bases). The CDR3 runs 15 residues. In germline, CDR1 is KGHSH, CDR2 LQKENI. V was cut by 4 bases and J by 0 bases, with 10 bases left in between. CDR3 DNA sequence: TGTGCCAGCTCACGCGGACAAAATAGCAATCAGCCCCAGCATTTT. It translates to CASSRGQNSNQPQHF.

CDR3 loop: CASSSKNGTGSYEKLFF. The DNA of the CDR3 is TGTGCCAGCTCATCCAAGAACGGGACAGGGTCTTATGAAAAACTGTTTTTT. The rearrangement joins TRBV18 to TRBJ1-4, with 9 bases aligning to TRBD1. The CDR3 is 17 residues long. V gave up 5 bases and J gave up 6 bases; unmatched junction bases: 13. Germline V lookup: CDR1 KGHSH, CDR2 LQKENI.